The rows below give T cell receptor beta chains drawn from one sample of a study of cytomegalovirus exposure and HLA in healthy donors. Some clones are missing from TCRdb's copy, which holds only in-frame ones; the method was immunoSEQ multiplex PCR. The table has 95,000 to 110,000 clones, 76% seen once. The source material was PBMCs. The receptors here all came from a man aged 18 to 30 in good health and CMV-seronegative. Both conserved end residues are part of each CDR3. The D gene is left open where the match is weak. Part of the rows lack a size; the others show once, few, many or a class for expanded clones.

cdr3_nt cdr3_aa j_call v_call clone_size d_call
TGTGCCAGCAGCCCCGACGGAAAGGGGGCTGAAAAACTGTTTTTT CASSPDGKGAEKLFF TRBJ1-4 TRBV28 few TRBD1
TGTGCCAGCAGTTCGGGGACACCTGGGGCCAACGTCCTGACTTTC CASSSGTPGANVLTF TRBJ2-6 TRBV6-6 - -
TGTGCCAGCAGCCAATCACCCTCCGGGACTAGGCGCGAGCAGTACTTC CASSQSPSGTRREQYF TRBJ2-7 TRBV14 - TRBD2
TGTGCCAGCAGCTCCGACATGGGCCCAGGGAAAAAACTGTTTTTT CASSSDMGPGKKLFF TRBJ1-4 TRBV7-9 few -
TGCGCCAGCAGTGAGGCAGGGACCGGGAGGGATACGCAGTATTTT CASSEAGTGRDTQYF TRBJ2-3 TRBV10-1 - TRBD2
TGTGCCAGCAGTCTCCCGGGACAGGGGGCGAAAGCTTTCTTT CASSLPGQGAKAFF TRBJ1-1 TRBV25-1 - TRBD1
TGTGCCAGCAGCTCAAGGACAGGGCTGAATGAGCAGTTCTTC CASSSRTGLNEQFF TRBJ2-1 TRBV5-8 - TRBD1
TGTGCCATCAGTGAGATACGGGGGGCCCCCACAGATACGCAGTATTTT CAISEIRGAPTDTQYF TRBJ2-3 TRBV10-3 - -
TGTGCCAGCAGCTACACCCTGAACACTGAAGCTTTCTTT CASSYTLNTEAFF TRBJ1-1 TRBV5-6 few -
TGTGCCAGCAGTTACCTCTCGGACTATGGCTACACCTTC CASSYLSDYGYTF TRBJ1-2 TRBV6-5 - -
TGCAGCGTTGAAGGCGTCAGGGGGCAGGGGACTGAAGCTTTCTTT CSVEGVRGQGTEAFF TRBJ1-1 TRBV29-1 - TRBD1
TGTGCCAGCAGCCCCCGGGACTACCGTTTAGATGAGCAGTTCTTC CASSPRDYRLDEQFF TRBJ2-1 TRBV9 - TRBD2
TGTGCCAGCAGCTATCGGGGGGATGGGGCAGATACGCAGTATTTT CASSYRGDGADTQYF TRBJ2-3 TRBV5-6 - TRBD2
TGTGCCAGCAGCTGGAAAGGGGTCGAGACCCAGTACTTC CASSWKGVETQYF TRBJ2-5 TRBV13 - -
TGTGCCAGTAGTATACGAGGGAGGGGAAGCACAGATACGCAGTATTTT CASSIRGRGSTDTQYF TRBJ2-3 TRBV19 - TRBD2
TGTGCCAGCAGCAAGAGGGGGGGACAGGGCTACGAGCAGTACTTC CASSKRGGQGYEQYF TRBJ2-7 TRBV9 - TRBD1
TGTGCCAGCAGGGGAAAGACAGAGAACACTGAAGCTTTCTTT CASRGKTENTEAFF TRBJ1-1 TRBV6-6 - -
TGTGCCAGCGGGAGGATCGACGACGGGGAGCAGTTCTTC CASGRIDDGEQFF TRBJ2-1 TRBV7-9 - -
TGTGCCAGCAGGCTGGGAGATACACCTTCTGGGGCCAACGTCCTGACTTTC CASRLGDTPSGANVLTF TRBJ2-6 TRBV2 - -
TGTGCCAGCAGTGACACCACAGGGGTCAATTCACCCCTCCACTTT CASSDTTGVNSPLHF TRBJ1-6 TRBV25-1 - TRBD1
TGTGCCAGTAGTATCCCAGGGGACGTCTCTGGAAACACCATATATTTT CASSIPGDVSGNTIYF TRBJ1-3 TRBV19 once -
TGTGCCAGTCTTTTCGCCTCTTTCCAGGCCTACGAGCAGTACTTC CASLFASFQAYEQYF TRBJ2-7 TRBV2 - -
TGTGCCAGCAGTCCGTACAATGAGCAGTTCTTC CASSPYNEQFF TRBJ2-1 TRBV2 - -
TGTGCCAGCAGCGTAGTGGGGAGGGGCTTGACAGATACGCAGTATTTT CASSVVGRGLTDTQYF TRBJ2-3 TRBV9 - TRBD2
TGTGCCAGCAGGGGGGGACTAGCGGGGGTAGGGACCCAGTACTTC CASRGGLAGVGTQYF TRBJ2-5 TRBV6-1 - TRBD2
TGCGCCAGCAGCTTGATCTCGGGGAATGAGCAGTTCTTC CASSLISGNEQFF TRBJ2-1 TRBV5-1 - -
TGTGCCAGCAGCCAGGGATCCGGGGAGCTGTTTTTT CASSQGSGELFF TRBJ2-2 TRBV5-4 many -
TGTGCCAGCAGGCCGACAGGGGTAGGGAACTATGGCTACCCCTTC CASRPTGVGNYGYPF TRBJ1-2 TRBV6-4 - TRBD1
TGTGCCAGCAGCTTGAGGGGCAGGGGACAAGAGACCCAGTACTTC CASSLRGRGQETQYF TRBJ2-5 TRBV5-4 - -
TGTGCCAGCAGCCCCCTACAGGGGTCTAGCTCCTACGAGCAGTACTTC CASSPLQGSSSYEQYF TRBJ2-7 TRBV11-1 - TRBD1
TGTGCCAGTAGTTCCAACAGGGGCTACGAGCAGTACTTC CASSSNRGYEQYF TRBJ2-7 TRBV19 - TRBD1
TGTGCCATCAGTGCAACGGACAGGAACACTGAAGCTTTCTTT CAISATDRNTEAFF TRBJ1-1 TRBV10-3 - -
TGTGCCAGCAGCAAAGGACTCTGGGACAGGACTTTCTTT CASSKGLWDRTFF TRBJ1-1 TRBV21-1 - -
TGTGCCAGCAGCTTAGTGGCGGGGGGGCCTGGGAATGAGCAGTTCTTC CASSLVAGGPGNEQFF TRBJ2-1 TRBV7-9 - TRBD2
TGTGCCAGCAGTTTAGGAGGGGCGGGTAATTCACCCCTCCACTTT CASSLGGAGNSPLHF TRBJ1-6 TRBV27 - -
TGTGCCAGTAGTGTCACAGGGAACACTGAAGCTTTCTTT CASSVTGNTEAFF TRBJ1-1 TRBV19 - -
TGTGCCAGCAGCCGGCGCGGGGCTAGCACAGATACGCAGTATTTT CASSRRGASTDTQYF TRBJ2-3 TRBV7-2 - -
TGTGCCAGCAGTCCCCCCGGCAATGAGCAGTTCTTC CASSPPGNEQFF TRBJ2-1 TRBV6-6 - -
TGTGCCAGTAGTATTAAGAGTGGGACCCAGTACTTC CASSIKSGTQYF TRBJ2-5 TRBV19 - -
TGTGCCAGCAGTTTTAGGGGGTGGGGTCAGCCCCAGCATTTT CASSFRGWGQPQHF TRBJ1-5 TRBV27 - -
TGTGCCAGCAGTAACACCTATAATTCACCCCTCCACTTT CASSNTYNSPLHF TRBJ1-6 TRBV6-6 - -
TGTGCTAGCAGCACCGGGACAGGGGGGAAGACCCAGTACTTC CASSTGTGGKTQYF TRBJ2-5 TRBV7-7 - TRBD1
TGTGCCAGCAGTCCCAGGGGTGGAGGGGCCAACGTCCTGACTTTC CASSPRGGGANVLTF TRBJ2-6 TRBV9 - -
TGTGCCAGCAGCCCCGGACTAGCGGGGACCTACGAGCAGTACTTC CASSPGLAGTYEQYF TRBJ2-7 TRBV7-2 - TRBD2
TGTGCCAGCAGTTCCCCGAGGGTAACTAATGAAAAACTGTTTTTT CASSSPRVTNEKLFF TRBJ1-4 TRBV28 - -
TGCGCCAGTTACGGCGGACACTCTGGGGCCAACGTCCTGACTTTC CASYGGHSGANVLTF TRBJ2-6 TRBV10-1 - -
TGCGCCAGCAGCCAAGATTCGGGGGGTCGAGTGGACGAGCAGTACTTC CASSQDSGGRVDEQYF TRBJ2-7 TRBV4-3 - TRBD2
TGTGCCAGCAGCTCGCCTGATCAGGGGGCAAGCACAGATACGCAGTATTTT CASSSPDQGASTDTQYF TRBJ2-3 TRBV5-6 - TRBD1
TGTGCCAGCAGTTGGACAGGGGATCGTGAAAAACTGTTTTTT CASSWTGDREKLFF TRBJ1-4 TRBV28 - TRBD1
TGTGCCAGTAGTATGGGGGCCCGGGAAAAACTGTTTTTT CASSMGAREKLFF TRBJ1-4 TRBV19 - -